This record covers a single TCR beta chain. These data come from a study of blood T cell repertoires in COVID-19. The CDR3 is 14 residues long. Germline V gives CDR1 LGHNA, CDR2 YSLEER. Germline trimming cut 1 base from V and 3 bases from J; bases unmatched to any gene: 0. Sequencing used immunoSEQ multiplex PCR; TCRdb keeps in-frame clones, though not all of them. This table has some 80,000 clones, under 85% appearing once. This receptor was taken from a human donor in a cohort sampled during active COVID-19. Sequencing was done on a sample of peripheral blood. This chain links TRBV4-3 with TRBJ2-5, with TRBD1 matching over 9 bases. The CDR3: CASSQGQGEETQYF. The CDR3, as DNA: TGCGCCAGCAGCCAAGGACAGGGGGAAGAGACCCAGTACTTC.